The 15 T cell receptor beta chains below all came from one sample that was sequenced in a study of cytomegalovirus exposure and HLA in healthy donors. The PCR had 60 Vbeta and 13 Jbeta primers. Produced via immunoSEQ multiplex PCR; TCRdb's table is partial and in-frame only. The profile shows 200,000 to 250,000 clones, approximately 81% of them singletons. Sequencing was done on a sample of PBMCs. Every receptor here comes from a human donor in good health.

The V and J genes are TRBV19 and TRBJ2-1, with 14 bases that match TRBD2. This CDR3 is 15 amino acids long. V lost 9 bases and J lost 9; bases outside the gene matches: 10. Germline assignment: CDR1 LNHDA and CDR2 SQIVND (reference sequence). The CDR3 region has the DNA TGTGCCAGCGTTGGACTAGCGGGAGGTTTCGGTGAGCAGTTCTTC. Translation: CASVGLAGGFGEQFF.

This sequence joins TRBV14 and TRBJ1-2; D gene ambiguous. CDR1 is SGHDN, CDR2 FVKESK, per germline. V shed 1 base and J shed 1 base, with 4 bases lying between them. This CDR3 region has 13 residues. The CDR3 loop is CASSQGLNYGYTF. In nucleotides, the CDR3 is TGTGCCAGCAGCCAAGGGCTTAACTATGGCTACACCTTC.

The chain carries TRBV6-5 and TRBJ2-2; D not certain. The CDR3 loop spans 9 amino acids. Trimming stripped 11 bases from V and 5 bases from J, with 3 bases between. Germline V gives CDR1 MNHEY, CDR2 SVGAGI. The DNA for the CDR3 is TGTGCCCGGACCGGGGAGCTGTTTTTT. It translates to CARTGELFF.

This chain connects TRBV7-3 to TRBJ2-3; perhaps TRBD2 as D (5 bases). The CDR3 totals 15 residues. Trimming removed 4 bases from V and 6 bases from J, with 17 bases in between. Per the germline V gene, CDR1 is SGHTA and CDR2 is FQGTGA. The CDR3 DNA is TGTGCCAGCAGCTCCTCATCCGGAGGCGGGGATACGCAGTATTTT. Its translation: CASSSSSGGGDTQYF.

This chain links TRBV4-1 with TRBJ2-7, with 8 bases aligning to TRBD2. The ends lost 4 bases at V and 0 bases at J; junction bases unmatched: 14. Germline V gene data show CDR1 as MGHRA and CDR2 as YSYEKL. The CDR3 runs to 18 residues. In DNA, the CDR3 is TGCGCCAGCAGCCCCTGGACTAGCTTGAGGACTATCTCCTACGAGCAGTACTTC. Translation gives CASSPWTSLRTISYEQYF.

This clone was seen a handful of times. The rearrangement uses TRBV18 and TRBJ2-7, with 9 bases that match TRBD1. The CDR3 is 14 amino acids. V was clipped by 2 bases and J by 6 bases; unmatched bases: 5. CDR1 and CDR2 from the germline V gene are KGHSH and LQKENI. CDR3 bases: TGTGCCAGCTCACCATTAGGGACAGGGTCCGAGCAGTACTTC. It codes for CASSPLGTGSEQYF.

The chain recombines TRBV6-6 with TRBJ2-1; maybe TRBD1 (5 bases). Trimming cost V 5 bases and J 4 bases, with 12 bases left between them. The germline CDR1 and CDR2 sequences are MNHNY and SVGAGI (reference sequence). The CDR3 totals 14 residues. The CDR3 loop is CASSTQGVYNEQFF. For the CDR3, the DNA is TGTGCCAGCAGTACCCAGGGTGTGTACAATGAGCAGTTCTTC.

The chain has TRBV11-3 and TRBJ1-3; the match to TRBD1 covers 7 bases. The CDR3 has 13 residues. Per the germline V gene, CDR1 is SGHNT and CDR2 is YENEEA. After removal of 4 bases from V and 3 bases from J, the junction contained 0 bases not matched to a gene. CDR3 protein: CASSSGGGNTIYF. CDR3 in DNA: TGTGCCAGCAGCTCAGGGGGTGGAAACACCATATATTTT.

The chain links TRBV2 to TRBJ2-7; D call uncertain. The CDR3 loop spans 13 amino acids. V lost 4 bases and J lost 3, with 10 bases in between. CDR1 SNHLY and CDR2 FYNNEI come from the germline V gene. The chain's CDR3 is CASSVTDFYEQYF. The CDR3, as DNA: TGTGCCAGCAGTGTCACAGATTTCTACGAGCAGTACTTC.

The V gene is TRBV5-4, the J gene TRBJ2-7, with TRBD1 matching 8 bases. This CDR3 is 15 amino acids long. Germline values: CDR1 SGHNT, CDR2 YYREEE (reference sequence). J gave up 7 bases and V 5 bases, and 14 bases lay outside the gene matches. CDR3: CASRSTGITGGEQYF. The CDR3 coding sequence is TGTGCCAGCAGAAGTACAGGGATAACAGGGGGTGAGCAGTACTTC.

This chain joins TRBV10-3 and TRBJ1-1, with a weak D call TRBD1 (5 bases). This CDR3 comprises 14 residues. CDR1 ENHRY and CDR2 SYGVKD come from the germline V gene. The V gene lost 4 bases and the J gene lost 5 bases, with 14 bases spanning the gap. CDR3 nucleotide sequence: TGTGCCATCAGTGCAGTGCAGGGAAGTACTGAAGCTTTCTTT. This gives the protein CAISAVQGSTEAFF.

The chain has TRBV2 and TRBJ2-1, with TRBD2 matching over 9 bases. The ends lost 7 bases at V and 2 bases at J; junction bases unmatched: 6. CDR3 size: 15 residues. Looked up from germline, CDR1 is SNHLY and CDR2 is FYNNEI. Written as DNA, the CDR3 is TGTGCCAGCATTAGCGGGAGAGCGACCTACAATGAGCAGTTCTTC. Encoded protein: CASISGRATYNEQFF. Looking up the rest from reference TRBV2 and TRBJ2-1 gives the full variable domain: EPEVTQTPSHQVTQMGQEVILRCVPISNHLYFYWYRQILGQKVEFLVSFYNNEISEKSEIFDDQFSVERPDGSNFTLKIRSTKLEDSAMYFCASISGRATYNEQFFGPGTRLTVL.

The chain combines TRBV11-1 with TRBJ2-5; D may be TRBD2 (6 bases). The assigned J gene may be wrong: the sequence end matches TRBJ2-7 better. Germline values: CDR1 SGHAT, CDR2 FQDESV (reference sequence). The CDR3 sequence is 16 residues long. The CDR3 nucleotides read TGTGCCAGCAGCTCGAAGGGGAGGACTGGGGTCTACGAGCAGTACTTC. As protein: CASSSKGRTGVYEQYF.

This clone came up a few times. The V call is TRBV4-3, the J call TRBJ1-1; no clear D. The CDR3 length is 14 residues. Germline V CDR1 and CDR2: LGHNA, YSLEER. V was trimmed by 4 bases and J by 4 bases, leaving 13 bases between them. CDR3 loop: CASSPGGIGTEAFF. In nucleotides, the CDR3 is TGCGCCAGCAGCCCCGGAGGTATTGGCACTGAAGCTTTCTTT.

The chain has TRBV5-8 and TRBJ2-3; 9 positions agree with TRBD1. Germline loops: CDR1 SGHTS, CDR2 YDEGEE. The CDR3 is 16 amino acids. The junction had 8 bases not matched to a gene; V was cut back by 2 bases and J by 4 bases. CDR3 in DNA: TGTGCCAGCAGCTTCTCCGGGACAGGGAGGGCAGATACGCAGTATTTT. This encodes CASSFSGTGRADTQYF.